These 29 T cell receptor beta chains originate from one sample sequenced in a study of blood T cell repertoires in COVID-19. Measured with immunoSEQ multiplex PCR; TCRdb has only the in-frame clones, and not every one. The sample yields under 200,000 clones, over 65% seen once. The specimen was peripheral blood. These receptors originate from a man aged 55 to 70 with acute or convalescent COVID-19.

Only a few counts were recorded for this clone. The chain has TRBV27 and TRBJ2-1; 8 bases fit TRBD1. The CDR3 contains 16 residues. V was clipped by 5 bases and J by 0 bases; unmatched bases: 6. Germline CDR1 and CDR2: MNHEY and SMNVEV (reference sequence). CDR3 DNA: TGTGCCAGCAGTCCGACAGGGGAAGTCTCCTACAATGAGCAGTTCTTC. The encoded protein is CASSPTGEVSYNEQFF.

This clone showed up just once. The genes are TRBV3-1 (or the pseudogene TRBV3-2) and TRBJ1-4; 7 positions match TRBD1. The CDR3 sequence is 15 residues long. Trimming took 1 base from V and 6 from J; bases not matched to a gene: 5. CDR1 and CDR2 from the germline V gene are LGHDT and YNNKEL (reference sequence). This CDR3 is CASSQGEGADEKLFF. CDR3 sequence (DNA): TGTGCCAGCAGCCAAGGCGAGGGGGCGGATGAAAAACTGTTTTTT.

CDR3 amino acids: CASSLEAGKWNYGYTF. CDR3 DNA sequence: TGCGCCAGCAGCTTGGAGGCAGGAAAATGGAACTATGGCTACACCTTC. The chain couples TRBV5-1 to TRBJ1-2; D uncertain. With 0 bases removed from V and 2 bases from J, the gap between germline ends came to 14 bases. Germline V gives CDR1 SGHRS, CDR2 YFSETQ. This CDR3 region has 16 residues.

The gene calls are TRBV6-6 and TRBJ2-1; 7 nucleotides agree with TRBD1. Germline CDR1 MNHNY, CDR2 SVGAGI (reference sequence). This CDR3 comprises 15 residues. V was clipped by 0 bases and J by 2 bases; unmatched bases: 1. This chain's CDR3 is CASSYSQGAYNEQFF. In DNA form, the CDR3 reads TGTGCCAGCAGTTACTCGCAGGGGGCCTACAATGAGCAGTTCTTC.

This sequence joins TRBV12-5 and TRBJ2-7, with D possibly being TRBD2 (5 bases). The CDR3 spans 14 residues. Per germline, CDR1 LGHNT and CDR2 FRNRAP. Trimming pared 7 bases from V and 2 bases from J, leaving 15 bases between. The CDR3: CASVRENGPYEQYF. The CDR3 DNA reads TGTGCTAGTGTTCGGGAAAATGGGCCCTACGAGCAGTACTTC. Drawing the rest from reference TRBV12-5 and TRBJ2-7, the complete variable domain is DARVTQTPRHKVTEMGQEVTMRCQPILGHNTVFWYRQTMMQGLELLAYFRNRAPLDDSGMPKDRFSAEMPDATLATLKIQPSEPRDSAVYFCASVRENGPYEQYFGPGTRLTVT.

V gene TRBV7-9 combines with J gene TRBJ1-1; 7 nucleotides match TRBD1. V was clipped by 5 bases and J by 11 bases; unmatched bases: 5. The CDR3 is made up of 11 amino acids. Germline V gene data show CDR1 as SEHNR and CDR2 as FQNEAQ (reference sequence). The CDR3 DNA sequence: TGTGCCAGCAGCGCCAAGGGGGCCGCTTTCTTT. This encodes CASSAKGAAFF.

V gene TRBV7-9 combines with J gene TRBJ1-3, with TRBD1 as a possible D gene (5 bases). Per germline, CDR1 SEHNR and CDR2 FQNEAQ (reference sequence). Trimming took 5 bases from V and 0 from J, leaving 26 bases between them. This CDR3 has 20 amino acids. The CDR3 region is CASSSDSASYIANSGNTIYF. CDR3 coding DNA: TGTGCCAGCAGCAGCGACAGTGCCTCATACATCGCAAACTCTGGAAACACCATATATTTT.

J is TRBJ2-1 and V is TRBV7-9; no clear D gene. Trimming removed 3 bases from V and 10 bases from J, with 7 bases in between. This CDR3 region has 11 residues. The germline gives CDR1 SEHNR, CDR2 FQNEAQ (reference sequence). The CDR3 bases are TGTGCCAGCAGCTTTATTCAGGAGCAGTTCTTC. Its translation is CASSFIQEQFF.

The DNA of the CDR3 is TGTGCCAGCAGTTCGACTAGCAGTACGCAGTATTTT. Encoded protein: CASSSTSSTQYF. The chain has TRBV11-3 and TRBJ2-3; the match to TRBD2 covers 7 bases. CDR3 length equals 12 residues. Losses at the gene ends were 6 bases for V and 8 bases for J; bases not matched to a gene: 5. The germline CDR1 and CDR2 sequences are SGHNT and YENEEA. Supplemented by reference TRBV11-3 and TRBJ2-3, the full variable domain reads EAGVVQSPRYKIIEKKQPVAFWCNPISGHNTLYWYLQNLGQGPELLIRYENEEAVDDSQLPKDRFSAERLKGVDSTLKIQPAELGDSAVYLCASSSTSSTQYFGPGTRLTVL.

The rearrangement uses TRBV5-1 and TRBJ2-3; the D gene is possibly TRBD1 (5 bases). The CDR3 runs 16 residues. Germline CDR1 is SGHRS and CDR2 is YFSETQ. V was pared by 4 bases and J by 4 bases, with 19 bases between. The CDR3 bases are TGCGCCAGCAGCCCCGGTACCAGGGCTGGATCAGATACGCAGTATTTT. Protein sequence: CASSPGTRAGSDTQYF. The variable domain in full, with the rest retrieved from reference TRBV5-1 and TRBJ2-3, is KAGVTQTPRYLIKTRGQQVTLSCSPISGHRSVSWYQQTPGQGLQFLFEYFSETQRNKGNFPGRFSGRQFSNSRSEMNVSTLELGDSALYLCASSPGTRAGSDTQYFGPGTRLTVL.

V is TRBV7-2 and J is TRBJ2-3; D is ambiguous. V was shortened by 1 base and J by 3 bases, with 8 bases between the two germline ends. Per the germline V gene, CDR1 is SGHTA and CDR2 is FQGNSA. The CDR3 loop spans 14 amino acids. The CDR3 protein is CASSLGRETDTQYF. The CDR3, as DNA: TGTGCCAGCAGCTTAGGCCGAGAAACAGATACGCAGTATTTT.

The genes are TRBV2 and TRBJ1-5; tentatively, D is TRBD1 (5 bases). The CDR3 extends over 13 amino acids. Trimming stripped 7 bases from V and 5 bases from J, with 12 bases between. Germline CDR1 is SNHLY and CDR2 is FYNNEI. The CDR3 nucleotides read TGTGCCAGCACCGGGCGGGGCGATCAGCCCCAGCATTTT. Protein product: CASTGRGDQPQHF. Full variable domain (rest looked up from reference TRBV2 and TRBJ1-5): EPEVTQTPSHQVTQMGQEVILRCVPISNHLYFYWYRQILGQKVEFLVSFYNNEISEKSEIFDDQFSVERPDGSNFTLKIRSTKLEDSAMYFCASTGRGDQPQHFGDGTRLSIL.

V usage is TRBV11-2 and J usage is TRBJ2-7, with D unresolved. The CDR3 has 12 amino acids. V shed 1 base and J shed 6 bases, with 7 bases lying between them. CDR1 is SGHAT, CDR2 FQNNGV, per germline. The CDR3 sequence is CASSLVKSEQYF. The CDR3, as DNA: TGTGCCAGCAGCTTAGTTAAATCCGAGCAGTACTTC.

This chain connects TRBV19 to TRBJ1-1; possibly TRBD1 for D (5 bases). CDR3 length: 15 residues. In germline, CDR1 is LNHDA, CDR2 SQIVND (reference sequence). Trimming took 5 bases from V and 0 from J, leaving 13 bases between them. CDR3 sequence (DNA): TGTGCCAGTAGTGCCCAGGGTAGGGTGAACACTGAAGCTTTCTTT. Amino acids: CASSAQGRVNTEAFF.

The rearrangement uses TRBV10-3 and TRBJ2-3; the match to TRBD2 covers 10 bases. This CDR3 spans 16 amino acids. Trimming removed 2 bases from V and 5 bases from J; junction bases left unmatched: 7. CDR1 and CDR2 from the germline V gene are ENHRY and SYGVKD. CDR3 bases: TGTGCCATCAGTGAGCCAGCGGGGGGGCTTGGAGATACGCAGTATTTT. It encodes CAISEPAGGLGDTQYF.

The V call is TRBV5-5, the J call TRBJ1-1; possibly TRBD1 for D (6 bases). The V and J ends lost 2 bases and 9 bases respectively, with 17 bases between them. The CDR3 length is 14 residues. Germline CDR1 and CDR2: SGHKS and YYEKEE (reference sequence). CDR3 in amino acids: CASSFTGSGGQAFF. The CDR3 region has the DNA TGTGCCAGCAGCTTTACAGGGTCGGGGGGCCAAGCTTTCTTT.

This rearrangement joins TRBV5-4 to TRBJ1-2; 8 nucleotides agree with TRBD1. The germline CDR1 and CDR2 sequences are SGHNT and YYREEE (reference sequence). The V segment lost 2 bases and the J segment 4 bases; nucleotides outside the gene matches: 10. The CDR3 spans 16 residues. CDR3 sequence: CASSLAPDRDGYGYTF. Here the CDR3 DNA reads TGTGCCAGCAGCTTAGCTCCGGACAGGGACGGCTATGGCTACACCTTC.

In its sample, this clone was seen once. The CDR3 DNA follows: TGTGCCAGTTGCGGGACCCCCGAAAGATCACCCCTCCACTTT. Translation: CASCGTPERSPLHF. The V call is TRBV6-5, the J call TRBJ1-6, with a tentative D call TRBD1 (5 bases). The CDR3 is 14 amino acids. V lost 9 bases and J lost 10, with 19 bases in between. Germline lookup yields CDR1 MNHEY and CDR2 SVGAGI.

The chain couples TRBV5-4 to TRBJ2-2; 7 nucleotides align to TRBD1. The CDR3 length is 13 residues. Germline CDR1 is SGHNT and CDR2 is YYREEE (reference sequence). Trimming took 1 base from V and 6 from J; bases not matched to a gene: 0. CDR3 DNA sequence: TGTGCCAGCAGCTTGCAGGGGGCCGGGGAGCTGTTTTTT. It yields the protein CASSLQGAGELFF.

This chain joins TRBV5-6 and TRBJ2-5; no clear D gene. Trimming pared 4 bases from V and 5 bases from J, leaving 15 bases between. The CDR3 is made up of 14 amino acids. In germline, CDR1 is SGHDT, CDR2 YYEEEE. CDR3 bases: TGTGCCAGCAGCCCGGGTGGTTATGGGGAGACCCAGTACTTC. This sequence encodes CASSPGGYGETQYF.

This chain joins TRBV15 and TRBJ2-5, with D perhaps matching TRBD1 (5 bases). Between the trimmed V and J ends, which lost 5 bases and 1 base, there was a span of 8 bases. Germline-derived CDR1 and CDR2 are LNHNV and YYDKDF (reference sequence). CDR3 length: 13 residues. CDR3 region: CATSSDSQETQYF. CDR3 in DNA: TGTGCCACCAGCTCCGACAGCCAAGAGACCCAGTACTTC.

The genes are TRBV19 and TRBJ2-4, with 9 bases identical to TRBD1. Germline V gene lookup returns CDR1 LNHDA and CDR2 SQIVND (reference sequence). The CDR3 contains 19 residues. J gave up 1 base and V 6 bases, and 16 bases lay outside the gene matches. In nucleotides, the CDR3 is TGTGCCAGTAGAGTTTCCGGGACAGGGTTACCGTCGGCCAAAAACATTCAGTACTTC. Its protein is CASRVSGTGLPSAKNIQYF.

This clone has more than one count but fewer than ten. This chain links TRBV24-1 with TRBJ2-2; 12 positions agree with TRBD1. The length of the CDR3 is 18 residues. CDR1 KGHDR and CDR2 SFDVKD come from the germline V gene. J was trimmed by 5 bases and V by 3 bases; bases with no gene match: 9. For the CDR3, the DNA is TGTGCCACCAGTGATCCCGGGACAGGGGGCCGATTGACCGGGGAGCTGTTTTTT. This gives the protein CATSDPGTGGRLTGELFF.

The rearrangement uses TRBV27 and TRBJ2-7, with no clear D. The CDR3 length is 16 residues. In germline, CDR1 is MNHEY, CDR2 SMNVEV (reference sequence). Trimming left V 10 bases short and J 0 bases short, with 22 bases between. CDR3 in DNA: TGTGCCACTCGATCTCCAGGCAGGCGCAGCTCCTACGAGCAGTACTTC. Protein sequence: CATRSPGRRSSYEQYF.

The sample holds one count of this clone. The chain is built from TRBV27 and TRBJ2-1, with a tentative D call TRBD1 (5 bases). The CDR3 is made up of 17 amino acids. CDR1 is MNHEY, CDR2 SMNVEV, per germline (reference sequence). The germline V and J ends were trimmed by 1 base and 0 bases, with 13 bases remaining between them. Written as DNA, the CDR3 is TGTGCCAGCAGTTTATTGGGGTCTCAGGGCTCCTACAATGAGCAGTTCTTC. This gives the protein CASSLLGSQGSYNEQFF.

The chain employs TRBV27 and TRBJ2-1, with D possibly being TRBD2 (5 bases). CDR1 is MNHEY and CDR2 is SMNVEV in the germline V gene (reference sequence). Trimming stripped 6 bases from V and 2 bases from J, with 11 bases between. This CDR3 has 14 amino acids. The DNA for the CDR3 is TGTGCCAGCAGCCCCGCGGGCCCCTACAATGAGCAGTTCTTC. Amino acids: CASSPAGPYNEQFF.

Only a few counts were recorded for this clone. The V gene is TRBV19, the J gene TRBJ2-3; 9 bases agree with TRBD2. This CDR3 contains 17 residues. After removal of 5 bases from V and 6 bases from J, the junction contained 15 bases not matched to a gene. Germline CDR1 and CDR2: LNHDA and SQIVND (reference sequence). CDR3 DNA sequence: TGTGCCAGTAGTCCCCCAGGGGCGGGGGGGCTGTTGGATACGCAGTATTTT. Residues: CASSPPGAGGLLDTQYF.

This rearrangement joins TRBV19 to TRBJ2-2, with 7 positions matching TRBD1. Unmatched junction bases numbered 7, after V lost 3 bases and J lost 6 bases. Looked up from germline, CDR1 is LNHDA and CDR2 is SQIVND (reference sequence). The CDR3 runs 15 residues. The CDR3 DNA is TGTGCCAGTAGTATGACAGGGAGAGGTTCCGGGGAGCTGTTTTTT. It specifies CASSMTGRGSGELFF.

The chain uses TRBV27 and TRBJ1-1, with 9 bases identical to TRBD1. Germline V gene data show CDR1 as MNHEY and CDR2 as SMNVEV (reference sequence). With 5 bases clipped from V and 4 bases from J, the junction kept 8 bases outside the gene matches. The CDR3 has 15 amino acids. The CDR3, as DNA: TGTGCCAGCAGTCTAGCCTACAGGGGGCTCACTGAAGCTTTCTTT. It codes for CASSLAYRGLTEAFF.